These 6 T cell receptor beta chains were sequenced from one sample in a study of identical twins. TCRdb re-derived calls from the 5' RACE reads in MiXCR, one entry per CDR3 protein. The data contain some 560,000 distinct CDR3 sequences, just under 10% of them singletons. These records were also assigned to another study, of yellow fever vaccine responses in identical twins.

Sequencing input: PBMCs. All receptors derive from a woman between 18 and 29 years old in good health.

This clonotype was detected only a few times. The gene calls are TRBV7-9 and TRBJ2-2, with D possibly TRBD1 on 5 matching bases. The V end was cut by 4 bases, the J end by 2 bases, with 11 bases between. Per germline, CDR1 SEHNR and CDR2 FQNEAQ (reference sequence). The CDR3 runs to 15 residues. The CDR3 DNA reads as TGTGCCAGCAGCTCAACGACAGCTAACACCGGGGAGCTGTTTTTT. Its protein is CASSSTTANTGELFF.

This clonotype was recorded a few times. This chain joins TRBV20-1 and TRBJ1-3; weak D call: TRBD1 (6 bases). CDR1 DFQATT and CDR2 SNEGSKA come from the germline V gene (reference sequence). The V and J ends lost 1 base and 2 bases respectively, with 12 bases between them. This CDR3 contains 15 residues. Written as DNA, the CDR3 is TGCAGTGCTAGAGCAGAAGGGGGGCCTGGAAACACCATATATTTT. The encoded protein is CSARAEGGPGNTIYF.

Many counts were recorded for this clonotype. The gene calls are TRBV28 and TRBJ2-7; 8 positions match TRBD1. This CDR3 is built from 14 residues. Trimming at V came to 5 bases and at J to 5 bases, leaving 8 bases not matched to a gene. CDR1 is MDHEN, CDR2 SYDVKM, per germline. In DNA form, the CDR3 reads TGTGCCAGCAGTCCTCCGCGGACAGGGAACGAGCAGTACTTC. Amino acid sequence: CASSPPRTGNEQYF.

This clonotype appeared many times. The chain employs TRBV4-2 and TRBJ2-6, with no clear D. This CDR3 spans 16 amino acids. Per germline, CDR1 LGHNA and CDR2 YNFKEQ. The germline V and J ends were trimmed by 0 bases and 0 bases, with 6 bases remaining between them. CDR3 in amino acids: CASSQDPRSGANVLTF. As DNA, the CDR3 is TGTGCCAGCAGCCAAGATCCACGCTCTGGGGCCAACGTCCTGACTTTC.

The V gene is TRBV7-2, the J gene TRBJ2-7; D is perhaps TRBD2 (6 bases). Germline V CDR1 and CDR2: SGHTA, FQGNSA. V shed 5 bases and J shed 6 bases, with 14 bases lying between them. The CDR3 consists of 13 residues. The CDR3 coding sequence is TGTGCCAGCAGCCCAGCACTAGCATCCGAGCAGTACTTC. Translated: CASSPALASEQYF.

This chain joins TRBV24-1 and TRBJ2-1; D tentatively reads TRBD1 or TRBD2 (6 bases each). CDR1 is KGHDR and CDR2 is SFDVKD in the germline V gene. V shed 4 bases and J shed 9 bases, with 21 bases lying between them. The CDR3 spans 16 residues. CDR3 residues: CATSDPTGRGSAEQFF. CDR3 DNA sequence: TGTGCCACCAGTGACCCAACAGGGCGGGGTAGCGCTGAGCAGTTCTTC.